This T cell receptor beta chain was documented in a study of cytomegalovirus exposure and HLA in healthy donors. In the PCR, 60 Vbeta and 13 Jbeta primers were used. Data came from immunoSEQ multiplex PCR; TCRdb stores just in-frame clones and leaves some out. The sample has 110,000 or so clones; approximately 80% are singletons. This CDR3 has 13 residues. CDR1 and CDR2 (germline): MRHNA, SNTAGT. With 0 bases removed from V and 11 bases from J, the gap between germline ends came to 11 bases. Sequenced sample: PBMCs. The clonotype comes from a man in his thirties or forties in good health and CMV-seronegative. The chain recombines TRBV6-4 with TRBJ2-1; the D is unclear. This CDR3 reads CASSDSESGQQFF. The CDR3 DNA reads TGTGCCAGCAGTGACTCCGAGTCGGGTCAGCAGTTCTTC.